This T cell receptor (beta chain) was identified in a study of persistence of HIV-infected CD4 T cells. Study-level information: Isolated cells were CMV- and HIV-1 Gag-responding CD4+ T cells. Blood samples, up to roughly 200 mL, came from multiple time points, except a couple of leukapheresis donors sampled once.

The libraries were made with immunoSEQ version 4 in survey mode. Sequencing used immunoSEQ multiplex PCR; TCRdb keeps in-frame clones, though not all of them. In the table there are tens of thousands of clones, around 80% of which are singletons. Comment on this clone: Its antigen remains unidentified.

The junction had 5 bases not matched to a gene; V was cut back by 4 bases and J by 5 bases. Germline CDR1 is SGHRS and CDR2 is YFSETQ. The CDR3 spans 16 residues. Lysates of CMV-infected fibroblasts at 10 ug/mL stimulated these cells. Sorted nonresponding memory CD4+ T cells were CD40L-negative, CD69-negative, CD45RO-high. Stimulated PBMCs had first been depleted of CD8+ T cells. This receptor was obtained from an adult woman with HIV who was CMV-seropositive. Sequenced material: CD4+ T cells sorted from PBMCs after roughly 20-hour stimulation, taken from a patient who received antiretroviral therapy. The rearrangement links TRBV5-1 to TRBJ2-2, with 13 bases identical to TRBD2. The CDR3 nucleotides read TGCGCCAGCAGCCCTCTGACTAGCGGGGGGACCGGGGAGCTGTTTTTT. Its protein is CASSPLTSGGTGELFF.